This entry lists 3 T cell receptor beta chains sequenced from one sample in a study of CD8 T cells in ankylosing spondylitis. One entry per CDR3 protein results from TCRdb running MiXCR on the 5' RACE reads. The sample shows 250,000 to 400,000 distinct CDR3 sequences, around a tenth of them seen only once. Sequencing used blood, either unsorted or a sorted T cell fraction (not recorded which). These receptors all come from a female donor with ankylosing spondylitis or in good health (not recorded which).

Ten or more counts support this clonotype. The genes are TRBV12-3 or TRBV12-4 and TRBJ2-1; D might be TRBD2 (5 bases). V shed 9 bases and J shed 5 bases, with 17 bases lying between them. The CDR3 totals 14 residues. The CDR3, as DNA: TGTGCCAGTTCGAGGCCTAGCTTGAACAATGAGCAGTTCTTC. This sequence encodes CASSRPSLNNEQFF.

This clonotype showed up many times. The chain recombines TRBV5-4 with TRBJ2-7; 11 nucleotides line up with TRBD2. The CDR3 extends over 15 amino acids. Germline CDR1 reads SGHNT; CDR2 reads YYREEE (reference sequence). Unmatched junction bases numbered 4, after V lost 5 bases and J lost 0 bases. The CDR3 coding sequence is TGTGCCAGCAGTCCTAGCGGGAGGAACTCCTACGAGCAGTACTTC. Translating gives CASSPSGRNSYEQYF.

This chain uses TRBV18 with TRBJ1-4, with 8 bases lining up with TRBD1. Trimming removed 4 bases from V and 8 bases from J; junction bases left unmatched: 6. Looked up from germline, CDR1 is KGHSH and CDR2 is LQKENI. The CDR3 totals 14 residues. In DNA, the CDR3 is TGTGCCAGCTCACAAACAGGGGGATACGAAAAACTGTTTTTT. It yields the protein CASSQTGGYEKLFF.